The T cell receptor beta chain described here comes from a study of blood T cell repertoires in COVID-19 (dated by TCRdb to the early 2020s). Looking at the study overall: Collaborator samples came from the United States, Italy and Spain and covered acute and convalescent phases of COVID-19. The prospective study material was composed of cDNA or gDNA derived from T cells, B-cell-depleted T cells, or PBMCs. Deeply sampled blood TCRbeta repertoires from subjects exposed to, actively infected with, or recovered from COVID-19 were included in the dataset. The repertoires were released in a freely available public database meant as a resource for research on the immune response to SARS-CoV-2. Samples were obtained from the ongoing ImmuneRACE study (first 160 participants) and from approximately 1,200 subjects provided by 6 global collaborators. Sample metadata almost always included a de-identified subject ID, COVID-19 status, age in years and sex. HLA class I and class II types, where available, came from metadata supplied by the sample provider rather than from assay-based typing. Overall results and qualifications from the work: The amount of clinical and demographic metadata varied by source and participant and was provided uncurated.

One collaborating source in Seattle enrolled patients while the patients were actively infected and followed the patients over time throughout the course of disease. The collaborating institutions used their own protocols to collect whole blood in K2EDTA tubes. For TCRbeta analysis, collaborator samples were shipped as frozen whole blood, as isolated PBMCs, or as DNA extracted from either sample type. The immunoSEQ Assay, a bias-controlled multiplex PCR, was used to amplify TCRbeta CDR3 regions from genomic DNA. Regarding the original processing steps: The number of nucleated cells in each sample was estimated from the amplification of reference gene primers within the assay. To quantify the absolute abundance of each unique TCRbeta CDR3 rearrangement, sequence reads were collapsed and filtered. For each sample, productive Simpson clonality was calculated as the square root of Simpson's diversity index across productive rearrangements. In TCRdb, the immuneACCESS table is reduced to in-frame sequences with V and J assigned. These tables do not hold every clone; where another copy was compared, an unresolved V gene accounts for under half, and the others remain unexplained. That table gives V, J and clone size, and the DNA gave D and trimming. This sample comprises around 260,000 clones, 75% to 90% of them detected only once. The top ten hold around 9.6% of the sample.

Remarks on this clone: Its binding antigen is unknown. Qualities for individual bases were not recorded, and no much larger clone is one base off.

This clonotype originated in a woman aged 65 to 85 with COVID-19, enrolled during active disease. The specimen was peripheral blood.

CDR3 loop: CASSYSSTGPYNEQFF. The nucleotide sequence reads TGTGCCAGCAGTTACTCTTCGACAGGGCCATACAATGAGCAGTTCTTC. Recombination connected TRBV6-5 to TRBJ2-1, and TRBD1 matches 7 of the central bases. CDR1 and CDR2 are drawn from the germline V gene: MNHEY, SVGAGI. Trimming takes 0 bases off V and 4 bases off J; junction bases not matched to a gene: 6. There are 16 amino acids in the CDR3, from cysteine to phenylalanine inclusive. The DNA shown is the 48-base CDR3, in frame from base 1.